The 20 T cell receptor beta chains reported below all come from one sample, sequenced in a study of cytomegalovirus exposure and HLA in healthy donors. Amplification used 60 Vbeta primers and 13 Jbeta primers. Here immunoSEQ multiplex PCR was the method, and the copy in TCRdb shows in-frame clones only, minus some. The table has some 140,000 clones, over 70% seen once. Sequences were obtained from PBMCs. The source of these receptors is a young woman in good health and CMV-seronegative.

This chain joins TRBV5-1 and TRBJ2-3; TRBD2 matches 9 bases. The CDR3 runs to 15 residues. Trimming at V came to 5 bases and at J to 0 bases, leaving 4 bases not matched to a gene. CDR1 is SGHRS and CDR2 is YFSETQ in the germline V gene. In DNA form, the CDR3 reads TGCGCCAGCAGGCCTAGCGGGACTAGCACAGATACGCAGTATTTT. Encoded protein: CASRPSGTSTDTQYF.

J is TRBJ2-2 and V is TRBV5-1, with 7 bases lining up with TRBD1. Germline loops: CDR1 SGHRS, CDR2 YFSETQ. This CDR3 spans 14 amino acids. The ends lost 4 bases at V and 3 bases at J; junction bases unmatched: 3. The CDR3 region has the DNA TGCGCCAGCAGCCTGGACAGGTACACCGGGGAGCTGTTTTTT. This codes for CASSLDRYTGELFF. The full variable domain, in which reference TRBV5-1 and TRBJ2-2 provide the parts outside the CDR3, is KAGVTQTPRYLIKTRGQQVTLSCSPISGHRSVSWYQQTPGQGLQFLFEYFSETQRNKGNFPGRFSGRQFSNSRSEMNVSTLELGDSALYLCASSLDRYTGELFFGEGSRLTVL.

J is TRBJ2-1 and V is TRBV27; 10 nucleotides line up with TRBD2. V shed 7 bases, J shed 6 bases, and the junction held 9 bases outside the gene matches. In germline, CDR1 is MNHEY, CDR2 SMNVEV (reference sequence). This CDR3 contains 15 residues. This chain's CDR3 is CASTRGGLATNEQFF. The CDR3 bases are TGTGCCAGCACCAGGGGGGGACTAGCGACCAATGAGCAGTTCTTC.

V is TRBV6-5 and J is TRBJ2-7; 12 bases line up with TRBD2. The CDR3 runs to 15 residues. CDR1 MNHEY and CDR2 SVGAGI come from the germline V gene. Trimming at V came to 5 bases and at J to 7 bases, leaving 9 bases not matched to a gene. This CDR3 reads CASSPRLAGDEEQYF. The CDR3 DNA sequence: TGTGCCAGCAGTCCCCGACTAGCGGGAGATGAGGAGCAGTACTTC.

This clone was picked up one time. V usage is TRBV6-1 and J usage is TRBJ1-5, with 8 bases identical to TRBD1. CDR1 and CDR2 (germline): MNHNS, SASEGT. The CDR3 is 15 amino acids. Trimming cost V 5 bases and J 5 bases; bases outside gene matches: 8. The CDR3 nucleotides read TGTGCCAGCAGTCCGGACAGGGTAGGGGATCAGCCCCAGCATTTT. This codes for CASSPDRVGDQPQHF.

This clone showed up just once. The V gene is TRBV5-1, the J gene TRBJ1-2; possibly TRBD1 for D (6 bases). CDR1 is SGHRS, CDR2 YFSETQ, per germline. The CDR3 is made up of 15 amino acids. The germline V and J ends were trimmed by 2 bases and 1 base, with 12 bases remaining between them. DNA for the CDR3: TGCGCCAGCAGCTTCCAGGGGTCTAATAACTATGGCTACACCTTC. Its translation is CASSFQGSNNYGYTF.

The chain recombines TRBV30 with TRBJ1-1; tentative D call: TRBD1 (5 bases). CDR1 and CDR2 from the germline V gene are GTSNPN and SVGIG (reference sequence). The CDR3 totals 14 residues. Trimming pared 4 bases from V and 4 bases from J, leaving 16 bases between. The CDR3 region has the DNA TGTGCCTGGACCCTGCGGAGGGGCGGCACTGAAGCTTTCTTT. Translating it yields CAWTLRRGGTEAFF. The full variable domain, completed using reference TRBV30 and TRBJ1-1, is SQTIHQWPATLVQPVGSPLSLECTVEGTSNPNLYWYRQAAGRGLQLLFYSVGIGQISSEVPQNLSASRPQDRQFILSSKKLLLSDSGFYLCAWTLRRGGTEAFFGQGTRLTVV.

V gene TRBV6-5 combines with J gene TRBJ1-2; tentatively, D is TRBD1 (6 bases). CDR1 is MNHEY and CDR2 is SVGAGI in the germline V gene. V shed 5 bases and J shed 2 bases, with 9 bases lying between them. The CDR3 has 13 amino acids. The CDR3 sequence: CASSRTANYGYTF. As DNA, the CDR3 is TGTGCCAGCAGTCGGACAGCCAACTATGGCTACACCTTC.

The chain has TRBV6-1 and TRBJ1-2, with a tentative D call TRBD1 (6 bases). This CDR3 contains 12 residues. With 6 bases removed from V and 9 bases from J, the gap between germline ends came to 14 bases. Germline loops: CDR1 MNHNS, CDR2 SASEGT. Here the CDR3 DNA reads TGTGCCAGCAGCCCGACAGGAGGACGCTACACCTTC. Encoded protein: CASSPTGGRYTF.

This rearrangement joins TRBV21-1 to TRBJ2-1; TRBD2 was called by the table and not checked on the DNA. TRBV21-1 has pseudogene status. The CDR3 runs to 16 residues. The CDR3 bases are TGTGCCAGGAGGAAACTAGCGGGCAGCTCCTACAATGAGCAGTTCTTC. As protein: CARRKLAGSSYNEQFF.

J is TRBJ1-5 and V is TRBV19; a possible D gene is TRBD1 (5 bases). Trimming took 6 bases from V and 5 from J, leaving 14 bases between them. Germline V gene sequence: CDR1 LNHDA, CDR2 SQIVND (reference sequence). The CDR3 length is 14 residues. This chain's CDR3 is CASSLGGGHQPQHF. The CDR3 region has the DNA TGTGCCAGTAGCCTGGGGGGGGGACATCAGCCCCAGCATTTT.

V gene TRBV6-5 combines with J gene TRBJ2-5; perhaps TRBD2 as D (5 bases). V was trimmed by 0 bases and J by 2 bases, leaving 10 bases between them. The CDR3 sequence is 15 residues long. Germline V gene lookup returns CDR1 MNHEY and CDR2 SVGAGI. DNA for the CDR3: TGTGCCAGCAGTTACTCGATCTCGGGGCAAGAGACCCAGTACTTC. Its translation: CASSYSISGQETQYF.

This clone has just one count. The V gene is TRBV29-1, the J gene TRBJ1-3; D remains ambiguous. This CDR3 region has 12 residues. The germline gives CDR1 SQVTM, CDR2 ANQGSEA. V dropped 4 bases and J dropped 4 bases, with 8 bases sitting between them. CDR3 in amino acids: CSVGILGNTIYF. DNA for the CDR3: TGCAGCGTTGGTATTCTGGGAAACACCATATATTTT.

The chain recombines TRBV9 with TRBJ2-3; TRBD2 is a possible D gene (5 bases). This CDR3 spans 15 amino acids. Germline-derived CDR1 and CDR2 are SGDLS and YYNGEE. The V end lost 2 bases, the J end lost 3 bases, and 13 bases lay between the germline ends. The DNA for the CDR3 is TGTGCCAGCAGCGTGGGATCACTAGTAACAGATACGCAGTATTTT. It specifies CASSVGSLVTDTQYF. Together with reference TRBV9 and TRBJ2-3, the CDR3 gives the full variable domain: DSGVTQTPKHLITATGQRVTLRCSPRSGDLSVYWYQQSLDQGLQFLIQYYNGEERAKGNILERFSAQQFPDLHSELNLSSLELGDSALYFCASSVGSLVTDTQYFGPGTRLTVL.

The chain joins TRBV4-1 to TRBJ2-7; a weak D match, TRBD2 (5 bases). Between the trimmed V and J ends, which lost 1 base and 0 bases, there was a span of 13 bases. Germline CDR1 MGHRA, CDR2 YSYEKL. This CDR3 is 16 amino acids long. The CDR3 coding sequence is TGCGCCAGCAGCCAAGGATTAGCGTGGCGCTCCTACGAGCAGTACTTC. Translation: CASSQGLAWRSYEQYF.

The genes are TRBV25-1 and TRBJ2-7, with TRBD1 matching 10 bases. Germline CDR1 and CDR2: MGHDK and SYGVNS. The length of the CDR3 is 13 residues. The ends lost 6 bases at V and 5 bases at J; junction bases unmatched: 4. CDR3 nucleotides: TGTGCCAGCAGAGGACAGGGGGAGAACGAGCAGTACTTC. Amino acids: CASRGQGENEQYF.

This clone is a singleton in its sample. The CDR3: CASSDLGSGREEAQYF. CDR3 nucleotide sequence: TGCGCCAGCAGTGACCTTGGTAGCGGGAGGGAGGAGGCCCAGTACTTC. The rearrangement uses TRBV10-1 and TRBJ2-5, with 11 bases lining up with TRBD2. This CDR3 contains 16 residues. V trimming: 3 bases; J trimming: 9 bases; junction bases outside the gene matches: 12. CDR1 and CDR2 from the germline V gene are WNHNN and SYGVQD (reference sequence).

The chain links TRBV13 to TRBJ2-2; the match to TRBD2 covers 10 bases. The CDR3 sequence is 16 residues long. Germline lookup yields CDR1 PRHDT and CDR2 FYEKMQ (reference sequence). V lost 6 bases to trimming and J lost 3 bases; unmatched junction nucleotides: 7. The CDR3 DNA reads as TGTGCCAGCAGTTACTCACTAGCGGGATACACCGGGGAGCTGTTTTTT. It yields the protein CASSYSLAGYTGELFF. Combining the CDR3 with reference TRBV13 and TRBJ2-2 gives the whole variable domain AAGVIQSPRHLIKEKRETATLKCYPIPRHDTVYWYQQGPGQDPQFLISFYEKMQSDKGSIPDRFSAQQFSDYHSELNMSSLELGDSALYFCASSYSLAGYTGELFFGEGSRLTVL.

The chain carries TRBV9 and TRBJ2-7; 9 bases fit TRBD2. The CDR3 loop spans 15 amino acids. J gave up 5 bases and V 0 bases, and 6 bases lay outside the gene matches. Germline V gene data show CDR1 as SGDLS and CDR2 as YYNGEE. DNA for the CDR3: TGTGCCAGCAGCGTAGCGGGTAGCGGGAGCAACGAGCAGTACTTC. As protein: CASSVAGSGSNEQYF.

This clone has only one observation. J is TRBJ2-3 and V is TRBV5-6; weak D call: TRBD2 (6 bases). The CDR3 is 14 residues long. Germline CDR1 SGHDT, CDR2 YYEEEE. Trimming pared 2 bases from V and 5 bases from J, leaving 12 bases between. Here the CDR3 DNA reads TGTGCCAGCAGCTTCCGGGACTCGGGAGATACGCAGTATTTT. Protein product: CASSFRDSGDTQYF.